This T cell receptor beta chain was profiled in a study of T cells in Graves' hyperthyroidism and ophthalmopathy. Germline V lookup: CDR1 LGHDT, CDR2 YNNKEL (reference sequence). The CDR3 runs 12 residues. Trimming stripped 0 bases from V and 10 bases from J, with 9 bases between. General study points: Appearing also in blood were most of the thyroid clonotypes expanded above 0.001. Progression to ophthalmopathy was predicted a median of about six months early.

Each patient was aged 18 to 65 and had newly diagnosed hyperthyroidism of under 2 months' duration. The source material, RNA transcripts, was used to amplify TCR beta CDR3 regions. A set of HTBI primers served as the primers for a first-round RT-PCR of the TCR CDR3. TCRdb independently ran MiXCR on the multiplex PCR reads; one entry per CDR3 protein. The sample consists of 380,000 or so distinct CDR3 sequences, about 19% of them appearing once. This clonotype has ten or more counts. Its cognate antigen is unknown. The gene calls are TRBV3-1 and TRBJ1-1, with D perhaps matching TRBD1 (5 bases). Sequenced sample: blood. This receptor was identified in a woman under 30 with Graves' hyperthyroidism. CDR3 in amino acids: CASSQEGDRAFF. The CDR3 DNA sequence: TGTGCCAGCAGCCAAGAGGGAGACAGAGCTTTCTTT.